The source of this T cell receptor beta chain is a study of blood T cell repertoires in COVID-19. Study context: Samples of COVID-19 (acute and convalescent) were obtained from the United States, Italy and Spain. In each case, the material was cDNA or gDNA derived from T cells, B-cell-depleted T cells, or PBMCs.

Under the authors' procedure: Reference gene primers were amplified, and this amplification served to estimate nucleated cell counts. TCRdb's table, derived via immunoSEQ multiplex PCR, lists solely in-frame clones and lacks some. V, J and clone size were drawn from that table, and D and trimming were deduced from the DNA. The sample has under 95,000 clones, 83% seen once. Germline loops: CDR1 MDHEN, CDR2 SYDVKM. Trimming pared 3 bases from V and 4 bases from J, leaving 6 bases between. The CDR3 is 12 amino acids. The chain has TRBV28 and TRBJ1-2; D perhaps matches TRBD1 (6 bases). This receptor was obtained from an elderly woman with acute or convalescent COVID-19. Sequencing was done on a sample of peripheral blood. CDR3 bases: TGTGCCAGCAGTTTCAGGGGCTATGGCTACACCTTC. This sequence encodes CASSFRGYGYTF.